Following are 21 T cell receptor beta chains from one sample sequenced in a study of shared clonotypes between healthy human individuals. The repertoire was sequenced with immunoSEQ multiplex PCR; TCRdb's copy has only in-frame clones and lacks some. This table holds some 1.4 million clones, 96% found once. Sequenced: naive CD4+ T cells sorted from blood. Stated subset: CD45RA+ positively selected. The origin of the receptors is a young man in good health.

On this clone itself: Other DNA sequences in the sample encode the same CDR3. The CDR3 sequence is CSARLVDTQYF. CDR3 DNA: TGCAGTGCTAGGCTAGTAGATACGCAGTATTTT. The rearrangement joins TRBV20-1 to TRBJ2-3; D remains ambiguous. The CDR3 spans 11 residues. Trimming pared 3 bases from V and 5 bases from J, leaving 6 bases between. Germline values: CDR1 DFQATT, CDR2 SNEGSKA (reference sequence).

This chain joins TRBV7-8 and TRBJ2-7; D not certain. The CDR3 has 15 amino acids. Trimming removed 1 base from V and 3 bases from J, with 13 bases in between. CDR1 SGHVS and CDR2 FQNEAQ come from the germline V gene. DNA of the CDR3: TGTGCCAGCAGCTTAGATTTAGGCGCCTACTACGAGCAGTACTTC. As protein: CASSLDLGAYYEQYF.

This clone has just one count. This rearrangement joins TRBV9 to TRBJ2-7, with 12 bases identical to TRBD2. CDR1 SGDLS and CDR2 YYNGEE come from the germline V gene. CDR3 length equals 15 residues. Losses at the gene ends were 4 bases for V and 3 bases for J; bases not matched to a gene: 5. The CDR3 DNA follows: TGTGCCAGCAGCTCTGGACTAGCGGGAAACTACGAGCAGTACTTC. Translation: CASSSGLAGNYEQYF.

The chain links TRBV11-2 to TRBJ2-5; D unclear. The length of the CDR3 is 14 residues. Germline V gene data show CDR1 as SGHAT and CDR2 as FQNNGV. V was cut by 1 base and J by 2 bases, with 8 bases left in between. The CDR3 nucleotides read TGTGCCAGCAGCTTAGTTTGGCGGCAAGAGACCCAGTACTTC. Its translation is CASSLVWRQETQYF.

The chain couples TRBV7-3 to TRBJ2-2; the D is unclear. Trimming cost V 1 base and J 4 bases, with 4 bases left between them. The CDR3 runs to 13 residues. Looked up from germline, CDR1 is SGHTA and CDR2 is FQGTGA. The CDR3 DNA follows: TGTGCCAGCAGCTTAATGGTCACCGGGGAGCTGTTTTTT. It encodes CASSLMVTGELFF.

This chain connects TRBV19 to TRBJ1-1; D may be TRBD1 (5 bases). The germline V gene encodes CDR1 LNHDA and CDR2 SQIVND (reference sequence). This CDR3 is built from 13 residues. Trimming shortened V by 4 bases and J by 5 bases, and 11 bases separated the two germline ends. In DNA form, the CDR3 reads TGTGCCAGTAGTAACCAGGGTGGTACTGAAGCTTTCTTT. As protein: CASSNQGGTEAFF.

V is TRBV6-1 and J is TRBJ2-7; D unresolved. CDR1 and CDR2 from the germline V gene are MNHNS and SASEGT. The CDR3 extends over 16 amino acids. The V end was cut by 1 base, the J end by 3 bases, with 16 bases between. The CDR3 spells CASSEVGKPIYYEQYF. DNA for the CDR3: TGTGCCAGCAGTGAAGTAGGGAAACCGATTTACTACGAGCAGTACTTC.

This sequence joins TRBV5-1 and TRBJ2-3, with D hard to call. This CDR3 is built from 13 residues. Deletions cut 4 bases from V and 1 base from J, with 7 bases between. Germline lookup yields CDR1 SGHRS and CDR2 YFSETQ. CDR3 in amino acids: CASSRLGTDTQYF. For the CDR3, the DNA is TGCGCCAGCAGCCGGTTAGGCACAGATACGCAGTATTTT. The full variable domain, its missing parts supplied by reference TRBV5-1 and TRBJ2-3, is KAGVTQTPRYLIKTRGQQVTLSCSPISGHRSVSWYQQTPGQGLQFLFEYFSETQRNKGNFPGRFSGRQFSNSRSEMNVSTLELGDSALYLCASSRLGTDTQYFGPGTRLTVL.

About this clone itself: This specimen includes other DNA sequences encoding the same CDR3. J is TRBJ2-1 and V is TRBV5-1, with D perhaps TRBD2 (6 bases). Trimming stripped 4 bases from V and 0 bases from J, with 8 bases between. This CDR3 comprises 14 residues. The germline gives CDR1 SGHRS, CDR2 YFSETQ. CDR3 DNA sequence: TGCGCCAGCAGCGGAGGGGACTCCTACAATGAGCAGTTCTTC. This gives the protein CASSGGDSYNEQFF.

The CDR3 nucleotides read TGTGCCAGTAAGGCTGAATACAATGAGCAGTTCTTC. Encoded protein: CASKAEYNEQFF. The genes are TRBV19 and TRBJ2-1; D gene ambiguous. This CDR3 comprises 12 residues. The germline V gene has CDR1 LNHDA and CDR2 SQIVND (reference sequence). Trimming took 7 bases from V and 4 from J, leaving 8 bases between them. The whole variable domain, filled in from reference TRBV19 and TRBJ2-1, reads DGGITQSPKYLFRKEGQNVTLSCEQNLNHDAMYWYRQDPGQGLRLIYYSQIVNDFQKGDIAEGYSVSREKKESFPLTVTSAQKNPTAFYLCASKAEYNEQFFGPGTRLTVL.

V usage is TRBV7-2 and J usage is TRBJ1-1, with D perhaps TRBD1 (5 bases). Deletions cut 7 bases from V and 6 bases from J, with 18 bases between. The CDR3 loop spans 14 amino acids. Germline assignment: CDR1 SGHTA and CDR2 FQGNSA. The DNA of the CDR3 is TGTGCCAGCAACCCATCGGGGGTAGGGGCTGAAGCTTTCTTT. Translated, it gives CASNPSGVGAEAFF.

CDR3 sequence: CASSVGGSGSVEQYF. The CDR3 DNA follows: TGTGCCAGTAGTGTGGGGGGTAGCGGGAGTGTGGAGCAGTACTTC. This chain links TRBV19 with TRBJ2-7; 9 nucleotides match TRBD2. With 5 bases clipped from V and 7 bases from J, the junction kept 12 bases outside the gene matches. Per the germline V gene, CDR1 is LNHDA and CDR2 is SQIVND (reference sequence). CDR3 length equals 15 residues.

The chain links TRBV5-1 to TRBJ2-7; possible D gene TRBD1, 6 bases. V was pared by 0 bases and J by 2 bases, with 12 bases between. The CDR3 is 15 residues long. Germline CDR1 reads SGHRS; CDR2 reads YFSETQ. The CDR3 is CASSLALQGPYEQYF. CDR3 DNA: TGCGCCAGCAGCTTGGCCCTGCAGGGGCCCTACGAGCAGTACTTC. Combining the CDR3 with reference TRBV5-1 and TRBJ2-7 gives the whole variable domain KAGVTQTPRYLIKTRGQQVTLSCSPISGHRSVSWYQQTPGQGLQFLFEYFSETQRNKGNFPGRFSGRQFSNSRSEMNVSTLELGDSALYLCASSLALQGPYEQYFGPGTRLTVT.

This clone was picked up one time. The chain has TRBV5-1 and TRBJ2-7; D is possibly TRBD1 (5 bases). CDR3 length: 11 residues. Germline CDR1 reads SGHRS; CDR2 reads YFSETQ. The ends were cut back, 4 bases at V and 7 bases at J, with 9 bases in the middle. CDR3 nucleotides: TGCGCCAGCAGCAAGGACATAGAGCAGTACTTC. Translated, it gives CASSKDIEQYF.

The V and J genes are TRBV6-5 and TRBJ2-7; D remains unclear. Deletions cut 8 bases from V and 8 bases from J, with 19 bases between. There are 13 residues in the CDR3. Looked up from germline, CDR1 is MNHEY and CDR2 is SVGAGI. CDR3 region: CASRPASSSQQYF. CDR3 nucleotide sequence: TGTGCCAGCCGACCGGCAAGTTCGAGCCAGCAGTACTTC.

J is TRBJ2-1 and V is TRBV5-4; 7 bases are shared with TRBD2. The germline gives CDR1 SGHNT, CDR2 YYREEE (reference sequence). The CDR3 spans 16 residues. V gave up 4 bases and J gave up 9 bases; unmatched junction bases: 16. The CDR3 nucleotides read TGTGCCAGCAGCCCCGGCACTAGCGCCCCCCAGGGTGAGCAGTTCTTC. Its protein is CASSPGTSAPQGEQFF.

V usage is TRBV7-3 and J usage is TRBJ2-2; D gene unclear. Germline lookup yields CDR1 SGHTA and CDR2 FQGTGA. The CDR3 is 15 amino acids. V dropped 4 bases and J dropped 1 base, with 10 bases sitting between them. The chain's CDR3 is CASSWDGRNTGELFF. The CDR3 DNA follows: TGTGCCAGCAGCTGGGATGGGCGGAACACCGGGGAGCTGTTTTTT.

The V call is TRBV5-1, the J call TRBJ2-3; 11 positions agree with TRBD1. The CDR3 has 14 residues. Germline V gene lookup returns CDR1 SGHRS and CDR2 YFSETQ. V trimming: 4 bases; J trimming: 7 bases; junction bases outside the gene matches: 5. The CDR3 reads CASSHGQGANTQYF. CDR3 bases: TGCGCCAGCAGCCATGGACAGGGGGCCAATACGCAGTATTTT.

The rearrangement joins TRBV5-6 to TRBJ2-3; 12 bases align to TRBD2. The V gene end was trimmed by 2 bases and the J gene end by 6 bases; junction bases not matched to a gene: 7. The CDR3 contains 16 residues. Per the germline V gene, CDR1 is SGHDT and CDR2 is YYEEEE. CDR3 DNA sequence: TGTGCCAGCAGCTTATACCTAGCGGGAGGGCGTGATACGCAGTATTTT. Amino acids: CASSLYLAGGRDTQYF.

The CDR3 sequence: CASSSGLGGDTQYF. The CDR3 DNA follows: TGTGCCAGCAGCTCTGGACTAGGGGGGGATACGCAGTATTTT. The rearrangement links TRBV11-2 to TRBJ2-3; possibly TRBD2 for D (7 bases). V lost 4 bases and J 6 bases, leaving 14 bases between the germline ends. Germline assignment: CDR1 SGHAT and CDR2 FQNNGV. There are 14 residues in the CDR3. Together with reference TRBV11-2 and TRBJ2-3, the CDR3 gives the full variable domain: EAGVAQSPRYKIIEKRQSVAFWCNPISGHATLYWYQQILGQGPKLLIQFQNNGVVDDSQLPKDRFSAERLKGVDSTLKIQPAKLEDSAVYLCASSSGLGGDTQYFGPGTRLTVL.

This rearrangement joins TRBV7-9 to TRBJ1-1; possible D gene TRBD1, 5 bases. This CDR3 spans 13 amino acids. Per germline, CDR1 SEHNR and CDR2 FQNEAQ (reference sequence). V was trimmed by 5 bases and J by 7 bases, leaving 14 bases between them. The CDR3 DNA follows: TGTGCCAGCAGCCCTCGGGACGTTTATGAAGCTTTCTTT. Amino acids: CASSPRDVYEAFF. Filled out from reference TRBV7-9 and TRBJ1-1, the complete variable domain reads DTGVSQNPRHKITKRGQNVTFRCDPISEHNRLYWYRQTLGQGPEFLTYFQNEAQLEKSRLLSDRFSAERPKGSFSTLEIQRTEQGDSAMYLCASSPRDVYEAFFGQGTRLTVV.